Each of the 22 T cell receptor beta chains below was sequenced from the same sample in a study of CD8+ T cells in alopecia areata. Extracted from the samples, RNA was reverse transcribed into cDNA to serve as the sequencing template. Assay: immunoSEQ multiplex PCR; the TCRdb copy retains only in-frame clones and omits some. The table shows approximately 200,000 clones, with about three fifths occurring only once. Stated treatment: oral pan-JAK inhibitor, 5-10 mg twice daily. Material: CD4+ T cells sorted from blood, obtained at week 4, from a patient treated with tofacitinib. Receptors originate from a human donor with alopecia areata.

The chain has TRBV27 and TRBJ2-5; D unresolved. Germline CDR1 MNHEY, CDR2 SMNVEV (reference sequence). Trimming pared 7 bases from V and 1 base from J, leaving 1 base between. The CDR3 spans 10 residues. The CDR3 spells CASIQETQYF. In DNA form, the CDR3 reads TGTGCCAGCATCCAAGAGACCCAGTACTTC.

The gene calls are TRBV27 and TRBJ2-1; 9 nucleotides agree with TRBD2. V lost 5 bases, J lost 4 bases, and 6 bases stayed unmatched. This CDR3 region has 15 residues. Germline CDR1 and CDR2: MNHEY and SMNVEV (reference sequence). CDR3 residues: CASSVLAGVYNEQFF. The CDR3 DNA follows: TGTGCCAGCAGTGTACTAGCGGGTGTATACAATGAGCAGTTCTTC.

This rearrangement joins TRBV29-1 to TRBJ2-1, with D possibly TRBD2 on 6 matching bases. The CDR3 is 11 residues long. Deletions cut 7 bases from V and 8 bases from J, with 12 bases between. Germline V gives CDR1 SQVTM, CDR2 ANQGSEA. DNA for the CDR3: TGCAGCGGGACTATCTATGATGAGCAGTTCTTC. Its translation: CSGTIYDEQFF.

In the case of this clone: Additional DNA sequences in this sample encode the identical CDR3. The chain is built from TRBV30 and TRBJ1-2, with D perhaps TRBD1 (5 bases). CDR3 length: 11 amino acids. The V and J ends lost 0 bases and 7 bases respectively, with 6 bases between them. Germline V gives CDR1 GTSNPN, CDR2 SVGIG (reference sequence). In nucleotides, the CDR3 is TGTGCCTGGAGTGTGGGGGGTGGCTACACCTTC. Amino acid sequence: CAWSVGGGYTF.

The rearrangement joins TRBV5-1 to TRBJ2-7; 7 nucleotides line up with TRBD1. The CDR3 is 14 amino acids. Trimming cost V 0 bases and J 0 bases; bases outside gene matches: 0. Germline CDR1 and CDR2: SGHRS and YFSETQ. The CDR3: CASSLGDSSYEQYF. CDR3 nucleotides: TGCGCCAGCAGCTTGGGGGACAGCTCCTACGAGCAGTACTTC.

The genes are TRBV7-2 and TRBJ2-5, with 9 bases aligning to TRBD2. CDR1 is SGHTA, CDR2 FQGNSA, per germline. The ends lost 0 bases at V and 5 bases at J; junction bases unmatched: 4. The CDR3 has 15 residues. The CDR3 DNA sequence: TGTGCCAGCAGCTTAGCGGGACTAGCCGGGGAGACCCAGTACTTC. It translates to CASSLAGLAGETQYF.

V and J are TRBV5-1 and TRBJ2-4; D might be TRBD2 (6 bases). Per the germline V gene, CDR1 is SGHRS and CDR2 is YFSETQ. V was clipped by 0 bases and J by 3 bases, with 13 bases between them. This CDR3 is built from 16 residues. The DNA of the CDR3 is TGCGCCAGCAGCTTGGTGCCGGGGGTGGGCAAAAACATTCAGTACTTC. It is translated as CASSLVPGVGKNIQYF.

This clone appeared once. The chain recombines TRBV29-1 with TRBJ1-2, with a weak D call TRBD1 (6 bases). Germline CDR1 is SQVTM and CDR2 is ANQGSEA. The CDR3 length is 15 residues. The V end lost 0 bases, the J end lost 5 bases, and 16 bases lay between the germline ends. This chain's CDR3 is CSVEDRGRGRYGYTF. The DNA of the CDR3 is TGCAGCGTTGAAGATCGTGGCAGGGGTCGGTATGGCTACACCTTC.

This clone has more than one count but fewer than ten. Different DNA sequences within this sample yield the same CDR3. The chain has TRBV30 and TRBJ1-5; possibly TRBD1 for D (6 bases). CDR1 is GTSNPN and CDR2 is SVGIG in the germline V gene (reference sequence). The V and J ends lost 2 bases and 1 base respectively, with 6 bases between them. The CDR3 spans 13 residues. The CDR3 spells CAWSRGSNQPQHF. The CDR3 coding sequence is TGTGCCTGGAGTAGGGGGAGCAATCAGCCCCAGCATTTT.

The chain uses TRBV2 and TRBJ1-5; 7 positions match TRBD1. Germline trimming cut 10 bases from V and 7 bases from J; bases unmatched to any gene: 13. Germline V gives CDR1 SNHLY, CDR2 FYNNEI. CDR3 length: 14 amino acids. CDR3 protein: CATQSEGARQPQHF. CDR3 DNA: TGTGCCACCCAGTCGGAGGGGGCCCGCCAGCCCCAGCATTTT.

The genes are TRBV4-3 and TRBJ1-6; 8 positions agree with TRBD1. CDR3 length: 17 residues. V was clipped by 0 bases and J by 7 bases; unmatched bases: 8. Germline values: CDR1 LGHNA, CDR2 YSLEER. The CDR3 region is CASSQDPGQAWNSPLHF. The CDR3 coding sequence is TGCGCCAGCAGCCAAGATCCGGGACAGGCCTGGAATTCACCCCTCCACTTT.

The gene calls are TRBV30 and TRBJ1-5, with 7 bases matching TRBD1. This CDR3 comprises 13 residues. Per the germline V gene, CDR1 is GTSNPN and CDR2 is SVGIG (reference sequence). V was clipped by 4 bases and J by 5 bases; unmatched bases: 5. The DNA for the CDR3 is TGTGCCTGGACAGGGGGTGGGCATCAGCCCCAGCATTTT. It yields the protein CAWTGGGHQPQHF.

This rearrangement joins TRBV4-2 to TRBJ1-1; D is uncertain. V lost 1 base and J 1 base, leaving 4 bases between the germline ends. Germline V gene data show CDR1 as LGHNA and CDR2 as YNFKEQ. The CDR3 is 13 amino acids. CDR3 loop: CASSQVRNTEAFF. CDR3 sequence (DNA): TGTGCCAGCAGCCAAGTCCGGAACACTGAAGCTTTCTTT.

The sample holds a few counts of this clone. This rearrangement joins TRBV29-1 to TRBJ2-1; 7 nucleotides match TRBD1. Per the germline V gene, CDR1 is SQVTM and CDR2 is ANQGSEA. J gave up 6 bases and V 1 base, and 12 bases lay outside the gene matches. CDR3 length equals 16 residues. The CDR3 loop is CSVEGVPGQRTNEQFF. The CDR3 DNA is TGCAGCGTTGAAGGGGTGCCGGGACAGCGGACCAATGAGCAGTTCTTC.

V is TRBV29-1 and J is TRBJ2-7, with D perhaps matching TRBD1 (7 bases). The CDR3 is 12 amino acids. Trimming took 7 bases from V and 3 from J, leaving 13 bases between them. From germline, CDR1 is SQVTM and CDR2 ANQGSEA. Written as DNA, the CDR3 is TGCAGCGGGGCGGGACAGTACTACGAGCAGTACTTC. Amino acid sequence: CSGAGQYYEQYF.

The chain uses TRBV28 and TRBJ1-6; D unclear. Trimming took 5 bases from V and 9 from J, leaving 5 bases between them. This CDR3 comprises 11 residues. CDR1 is MDHEN and CDR2 is SYDVKM in the germline V gene. CDR3 residues: CASSRGSPLHF. The CDR3 nucleotides read TGTGCCAGCAGTAGAGGTTCACCCCTCCACTTT.

The sample holds a few counts of this clone. This chain connects TRBV29-1 to TRBJ2-3, with D possibly being TRBD2 (7 bases). CDR1 is SQVTM, CDR2 ANQGSEA, per germline. The CDR3 contains 15 residues. Trimming pared 5 bases from V and 0 bases from J, leaving 15 bases between. CDR3 residues: CSVSGGHLSTDTQYF. The CDR3, as DNA: TGCAGCGTTTCGGGGGGCCATCTTAGCACAGATACGCAGTATTTT.

This CDR3 reads CASSRDYTPGQPQHF. The CDR3 coding sequence is TGTGCCAGCAGCCGGGACTATACTCCAGGCCAGCCCCAGCATTTT. The chain recombines TRBV7-2 with TRBJ1-5, with D possibly matching TRBD1 (5 bases). This CDR3 has 15 residues. Trimming cost V 5 bases and J 7 bases, with 18 bases left between them. The germline V gene has CDR1 SGHTA and CDR2 FQGNSA. The full variable domain, rest sourced from reference TRBV7-2 and TRBJ1-5, is GAGVSQSPSNKVTEKGKDVELRCDPISGHTALYWYRQSLGQGLEFLIYFQGNSAPDKSGLPSDRFSAERTGGSVSTLTIQRTQQEDSAVYLCASSRDYTPGQPQHFGDGTRLSIL.

This clone was observed a handful of times. This CDR3 reads CSARRGTGKNIQYF. CDR3 in DNA: TGCAGCGCAAGAAGGGGGACAGGGAAAAACATTCAGTACTTC. This chain joins TRBV29-1 and TRBJ2-4; 9 bases fit TRBD1. V dropped 7 bases and J dropped 4; count of bases not matched to a gene: 8. The germline V gene encodes CDR1 SQVTM and CDR2 ANQGSEA. The CDR3 loop spans 14 amino acids.

V and J are TRBV15 and TRBJ1-5; 9 nucleotides agree with TRBD1. The J segment lost 7 bases and the V segment lost 5 bases, leaving 9 bases of the junction unmatched. Germline CDR1 LNHNV, CDR2 YYDKDF (reference sequence). CDR3 length: 15 amino acids. The CDR3 protein is CATSGGDRVTQPQHF. The CDR3 DNA reads TGTGCCACCAGCGGGGGGGACAGGGTAACCCAGCCCCAGCATTTT.

This clone occurred a few times. J is TRBJ2-7 and V is TRBV7-3; D may correspond to TRBD1 or TRBD2 (5 bases each). The germline V and J ends were trimmed by 6 bases and 3 bases, with 12 bases remaining between them. CDR1 SGHTA and CDR2 FQGTGA come from the germline V gene. The CDR3 is 13 amino acids. The CDR3 nucleotides are TGTGCCAGCAGGTACGGGGCGAGCTACGAGCAGTACTTC. Translation gives CASRYGASYEQYF.

The rearrangement uses TRBV30 and TRBJ2-7, with 7 bases matching TRBD2. Per germline, CDR1 GTSNPN and CDR2 SVGIG (reference sequence). This CDR3 has 16 residues. Trimming removed 3 bases from V and 6 bases from J; junction bases left unmatched: 17. The CDR3 region has the DNA TGTGCCTGGAGCGGGGGGAGTTCATTAATACTACGCGAGCAGTACTTC. Its protein product is CAWSGGSSLILREQYF.